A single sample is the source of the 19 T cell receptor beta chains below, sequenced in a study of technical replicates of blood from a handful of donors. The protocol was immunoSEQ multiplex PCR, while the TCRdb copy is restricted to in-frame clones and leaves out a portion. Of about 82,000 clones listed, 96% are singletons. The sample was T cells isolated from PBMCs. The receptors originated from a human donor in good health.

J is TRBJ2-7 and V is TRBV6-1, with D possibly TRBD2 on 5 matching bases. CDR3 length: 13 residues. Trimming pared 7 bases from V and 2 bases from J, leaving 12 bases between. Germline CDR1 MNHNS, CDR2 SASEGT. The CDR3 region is CASTGTETYEQYF. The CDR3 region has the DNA TGTGCCAGCACGGGAACAGAGACCTACGAGCAGTACTTC.

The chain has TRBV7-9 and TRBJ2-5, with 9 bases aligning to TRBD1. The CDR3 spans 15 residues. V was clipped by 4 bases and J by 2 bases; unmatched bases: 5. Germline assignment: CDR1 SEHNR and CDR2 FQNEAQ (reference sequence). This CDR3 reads CASSYRQGGQETQYF. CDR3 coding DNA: TGTGCCAGCAGCTATCGACAGGGGGGGCAAGAGACCCAGTACTTC.

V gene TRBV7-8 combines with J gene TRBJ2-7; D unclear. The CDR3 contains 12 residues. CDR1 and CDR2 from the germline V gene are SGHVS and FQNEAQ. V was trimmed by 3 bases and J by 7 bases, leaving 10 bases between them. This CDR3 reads CASSLISEEQYF. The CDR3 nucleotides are TGTGCCAGCAGCTTGATCTCGGAGGAGCAGTACTTC.

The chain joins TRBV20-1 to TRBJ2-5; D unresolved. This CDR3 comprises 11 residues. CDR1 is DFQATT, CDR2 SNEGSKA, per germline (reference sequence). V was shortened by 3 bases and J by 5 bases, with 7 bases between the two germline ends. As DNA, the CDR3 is TGCAGTGCTAGTATTCCGGAGACCCAGTACTTC. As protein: CSASIPETQYF.

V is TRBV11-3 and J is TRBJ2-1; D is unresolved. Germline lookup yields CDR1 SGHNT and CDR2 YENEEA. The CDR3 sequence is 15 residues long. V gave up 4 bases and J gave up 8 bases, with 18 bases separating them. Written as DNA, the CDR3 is TGTGCCAGCAGCTCCTTATCTTCCCGGTTCGATGAGCAGTTCTTC. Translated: CASSSLSSRFDEQFF.

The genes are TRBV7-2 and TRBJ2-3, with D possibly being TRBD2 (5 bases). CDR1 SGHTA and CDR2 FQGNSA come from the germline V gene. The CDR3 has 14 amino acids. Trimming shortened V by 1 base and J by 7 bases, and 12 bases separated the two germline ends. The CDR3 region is CASSLVTIGNTQYF. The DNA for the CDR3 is TGTGCCAGCAGCTTAGTCACTATCGGGAATACGCAGTATTTT.

CDR3 sequence: CASSRSWREGYNEQFF. As DNA, the CDR3 is TGTGCCAGCAGCCGGTCGTGGCGGGAGGGGTACAATGAGCAGTTCTTC. J is TRBJ2-1 and V is TRBV5-6; the match to TRBD2 covers 9 bases. The V gene's germline CDR1 is SGHDT and CDR2 YYEEEE. After removal of 4 bases from V and 4 bases from J, the junction contained 9 bases not matched to a gene. CDR3 length: 16 amino acids.

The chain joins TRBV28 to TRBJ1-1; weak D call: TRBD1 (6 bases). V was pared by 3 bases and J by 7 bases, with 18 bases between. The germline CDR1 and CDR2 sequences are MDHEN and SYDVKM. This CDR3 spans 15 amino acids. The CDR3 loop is CASSFHTGSLVEAFF. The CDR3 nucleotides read TGTGCCAGCAGTTTCCATACAGGGTCTCTGGTTGAAGCTTTCTTT.

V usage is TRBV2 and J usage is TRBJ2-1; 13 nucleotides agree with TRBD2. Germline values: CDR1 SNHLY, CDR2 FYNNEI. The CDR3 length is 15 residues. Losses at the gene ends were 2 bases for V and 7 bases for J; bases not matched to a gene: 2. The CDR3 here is CASSELLAGGNEQFF. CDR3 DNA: TGTGCCAGCAGTGAATTACTAGCGGGGGGGAATGAGCAGTTCTTC.

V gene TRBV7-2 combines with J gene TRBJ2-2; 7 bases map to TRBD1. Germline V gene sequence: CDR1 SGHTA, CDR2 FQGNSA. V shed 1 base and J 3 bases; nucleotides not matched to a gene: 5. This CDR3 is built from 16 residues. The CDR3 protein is CASSLGQGEYTGELFF. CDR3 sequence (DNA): TGTGCCAGCAGCTTAGGACAGGGAGAGTACACCGGGGAGCTGTTTTTT.

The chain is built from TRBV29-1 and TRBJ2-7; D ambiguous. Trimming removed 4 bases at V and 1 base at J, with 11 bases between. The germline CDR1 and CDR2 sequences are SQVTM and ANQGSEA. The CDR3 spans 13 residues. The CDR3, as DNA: TGCAGCGTTGCTGTAAGAGATTCCTACGAGCAGTACTTC. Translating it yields CSVAVRDSYEQYF.

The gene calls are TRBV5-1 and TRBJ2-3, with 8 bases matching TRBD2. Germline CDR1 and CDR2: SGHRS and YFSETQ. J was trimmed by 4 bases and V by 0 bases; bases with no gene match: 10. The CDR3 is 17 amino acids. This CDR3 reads CASSLDGSGTRADTQYF. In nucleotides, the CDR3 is TGCGCCAGCAGCTTGGATGGTAGCGGGACGAGGGCAGATACGCAGTATTTT.

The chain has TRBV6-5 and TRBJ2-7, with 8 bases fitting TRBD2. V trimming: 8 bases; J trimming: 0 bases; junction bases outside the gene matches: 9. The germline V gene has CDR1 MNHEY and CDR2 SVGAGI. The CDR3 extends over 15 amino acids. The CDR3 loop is CASSRSGIDSYEQYF. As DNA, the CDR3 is TGTGCCAGCTCCCGTAGCGGGATAGACTCCTACGAGCAGTACTTC.

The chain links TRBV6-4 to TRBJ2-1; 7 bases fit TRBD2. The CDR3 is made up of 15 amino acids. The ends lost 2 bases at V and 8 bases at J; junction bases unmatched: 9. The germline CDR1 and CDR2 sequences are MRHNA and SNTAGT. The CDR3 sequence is CASSDGVGGPDEQFF. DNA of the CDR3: TGTGCCAGCAGTGACGGTGTGGGAGGGCCAGATGAGCAGTTCTTC.

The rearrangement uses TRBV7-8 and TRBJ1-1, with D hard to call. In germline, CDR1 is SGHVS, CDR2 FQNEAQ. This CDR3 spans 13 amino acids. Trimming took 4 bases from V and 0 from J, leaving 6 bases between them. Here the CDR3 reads CASSYNLNTEAFF. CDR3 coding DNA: TGTGCCAGCAGCTACAACCTGAACACTGAAGCTTTCTTT.

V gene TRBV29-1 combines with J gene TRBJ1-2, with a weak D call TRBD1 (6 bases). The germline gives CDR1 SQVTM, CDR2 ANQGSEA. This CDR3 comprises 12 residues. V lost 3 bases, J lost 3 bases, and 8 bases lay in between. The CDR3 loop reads CSVDKGDYGYTF. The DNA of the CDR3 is TGCAGCGTTGACAAGGGGGACTATGGCTACACCTTC. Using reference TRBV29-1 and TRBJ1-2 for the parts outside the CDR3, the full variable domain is SAVISQKPSRDICQRGTSLTIQCQVDSQVTMMFWYRQQPGQSLTLIATANQGSEATYESGFVIDKFPISRPNLTFSTLTVSNMSPEDSSIYLCSVDKGDYGYTFGSGTRLTVV.

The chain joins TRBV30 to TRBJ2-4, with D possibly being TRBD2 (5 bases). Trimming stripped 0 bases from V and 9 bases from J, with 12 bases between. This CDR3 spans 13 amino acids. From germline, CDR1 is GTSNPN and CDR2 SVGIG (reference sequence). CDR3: CAWSVPGLAIQYF. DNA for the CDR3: TGTGCCTGGAGTGTACCGGGTCTAGCCATTCAGTACTTC.

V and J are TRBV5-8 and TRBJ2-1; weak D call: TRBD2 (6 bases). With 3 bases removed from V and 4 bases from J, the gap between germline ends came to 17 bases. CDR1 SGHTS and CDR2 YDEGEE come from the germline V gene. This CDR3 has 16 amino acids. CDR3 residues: CASSWGRYLAYNEQFF. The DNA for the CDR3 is TGTGCCAGCAGCTGGGGGAGGTATTTAGCATACAATGAGCAGTTCTTC. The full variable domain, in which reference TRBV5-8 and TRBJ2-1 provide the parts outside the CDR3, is EAGVTQSPTHLIKTRGQQATLRCSPISGHTSVYWYQQALGLGLQFLLWYDEGEERNRGNFPPRFSGRQFPNYSSELNVNALELEDSALYLCASSWGRYLAYNEQFFGPGTRLTVL.

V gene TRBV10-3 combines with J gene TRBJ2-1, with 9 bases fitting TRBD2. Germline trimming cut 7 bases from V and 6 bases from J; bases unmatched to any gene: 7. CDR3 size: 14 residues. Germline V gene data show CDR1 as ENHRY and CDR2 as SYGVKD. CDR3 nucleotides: TGTGCCATCACTCCGGGACTAGCCTCCAATGAGCAGTTCTTC. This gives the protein CAITPGLASNEQFF.